This T cell receptor (beta chain) stems from a study of blood T cell repertoires in COVID-19. Some clones are missing from TCRdb's copy, which holds only in-frame ones; the method was immunoSEQ multiplex PCR. The sample holds roughly 170,000 clones, about 90% seen once. V lost 5 bases to trimming and J lost 6 bases, with 16 bases between them. The CDR3 runs 14 residues. CDR1 and CDR2 (germline): LNHDA, SQIVND (reference sequence). The rearrangement joins TRBV19 to TRBJ2-5; tentative D call: TRBD2 (5 bases). Specimen: peripheral blood. The TCR sequence derives from an older man with active or convalescent COVID-19. The CDR3 nucleotides read TGTGCCAGTAGTGGACGGGGAACATTGAAGACCCAGTACTTC. This translates into CASSGRGTLKTQYF. The full variable domain, with the rest looked up from reference TRBV19 and TRBJ2-5, is DGGITQSPKYLFRKEGQNVTLSCEQNLNHDAMYWYRQDPGQGLRLIYYSQIVNDFQKGDIAEGYSVSREKKESFPLTVTSAQKNPTAFYLCASSGRGTLKTQYFGPGTRLLVL.